The 18 T cell receptor beta chains listed next were all sequenced from one sample in a study of Ad26.COV2.S vaccination and SARS-CoV-2 variants. TCRdb's table, derived via immunoSEQ multiplex PCR, lists solely in-frame clones and lacks some. The sample gives approximately 400,000 clones, 80% to 90% of which show up once; around 3.3% is in the top ten. Stated treatment: roughly 18 received Ad26.COV2.S at low or high dose, single or two shots; roughly 5 received placebo; per-sample allocation not given. Samples were taken on day 63 after the first vaccine or placebo injection. The sequences come from peripheral blood, collected in a trial of Ad26.COV2.S vaccine versus placebo. The receptors stem from a person between 18 and 60 years old who received the Ad26.COV2.S COVID-19 vaccine or a placebo.

The chain employs TRBV28 and TRBJ2-4; 11 nucleotides line up with TRBD1. Germline values: CDR1 MDHEN, CDR2 SYDVKM. J gave up 10 bases and V 6 bases, and 20 bases lay outside the gene matches. The CDR3 extends over 18 amino acids. CDR3 nucleotide sequence: TGTGCCAGCAGCCCTCTATTGGACAGGGGGCAAACCCTACGGATTCAGTACTTC. Its translation: CASSPLLDRGQTLRIQYF.

The chain couples TRBV13 to TRBJ2-7, with a possible D match to TRBD2 (6 bases). The CDR3 is made up of 14 amino acids. Germline CDR1 PRHDT, CDR2 FYEKMQ (reference sequence). The V gene lost 1 base and the J gene lost 6 bases, with 13 bases spanning the gap. CDR3 coding DNA: TGTGCCAGCAGCTTAGCTAGCGCCCTTTCCGAGCAGTACTTC. Residues: CASSLASALSEQYF.

Comment on this clone: Sequence at one end of the junction differs from germline and may be a read error. The chain recombines TRBV25-1 with TRBJ2-5; D gene uncertain. CDR1 is MGHDK and CDR2 is SYGVNS in the germline V gene. This CDR3 is built from 17 residues. DNA for the CDR3: TGTGCCAGCAGTGGATATAGGCCTGGGGAAAACCAGGAGACCCAGTACTTC. It yields the protein CASSGYRPGENQETQYF. The whole variable domain, filled in from reference TRBV25-1 and TRBJ2-5, reads EADIYQTPRYLVIGTGKKITLECSQTMGHDKMYWYQQDPGMELHLIHYSYGVNSTEKGDLSSESTVSRIRTEHFPLTLESARPSHTSQYLCASSGYRPGENQETQYFGPGTRLLVL.

The chain couples TRBV5-1 to TRBJ2-1; 7 positions agree with TRBD2. V shed 1 base, J shed 0 bases, and the junction held 7 bases outside the gene matches. This CDR3 is 17 amino acids long. Looked up from germline, CDR1 is SGHRS and CDR2 is YFSETQ. The CDR3 region has the DNA TGCGCCAGCAGCTTGAGGTCTAGCGGAGGCTCCTACAATGAGCAGTTCTTC. Protein sequence: CASSLRSSGGSYNEQFF. The variable domain in full, completed from reference TRBV5-1 and TRBJ2-1, reads KAGVTQTPRYLIKTRGQQVTLSCSPISGHRSVSWYQQTPGQGLQFLFEYFSETQRNKGNFPGRFSGRQFSNSRSEMNVSTLELGDSALYLCASSLRSSGGSYNEQFFGPGTRLTVL.

The chain carries TRBV14 and TRBJ1-5, with 7 nucleotides matching TRBD1. The CDR3 is 13 amino acids. The V gene end was trimmed by 6 bases and the J gene end by 6 bases; junction bases not matched to a gene: 5. Germline V gene sequence: CDR1 SGHDN, CDR2 FVKESK. CDR3 sequence: CASRRQGGQPQHF. The CDR3 coding sequence is TGTGCCAGCAGAAGACAGGGTGGTCAGCCCCAGCATTTT.

This chain links TRBV28 with TRBJ2-5; TRBD1 aligns across 7 bases. The germline CDR1 and CDR2 sequences are MDHEN and SYDVKM. The CDR3 length is 15 residues. Unmatched junction bases numbered 14, after V lost 4 bases and J lost 9 bases. Here the CDR3 reads CASSSSGQAPSAQYF. Written as DNA, the CDR3 is TGTGCCAGCAGTTCAAGTGGACAGGCCCCGTCAGCCCAGTACTTC. The full variable domain, with the rest looked up from reference TRBV28 and TRBJ2-5, is DVKVTQSSRYLVKRTGEKVFLECVQDMDHENMFWYRQDPGLGLRLIYFSYDVKMKEKGDIPEGYSVSREKKERFSLILESASTNQTSMYLCASSSSGQAPSAQYFGPGTRLLVL.

The J gene is TRBJ1-3, the V gene TRBV18; maybe TRBD1 (6 bases). V dropped 3 bases and J dropped 4 bases, with 7 bases sitting between them. The length of the CDR3 is 13 residues. Germline V gene lookup returns CDR1 KGHSH and CDR2 LQKENI. For the CDR3, the DNA is TGTGCCAGCTCACCGGGACAAGGAAACACCATATATTTT. Amino acids: CASSPGQGNTIYF.

V and J are TRBV6-5 and TRBJ2-7, with 9 bases lining up with TRBD2. V gave up 4 bases and J gave up 7 bases; unmatched junction bases: 11. Germline CDR1 and CDR2: MNHEY and SVGAGI. CDR3 size: 15 residues. Here the CDR3 reads CASSSLAGAPGEQYF. CDR3 sequence (DNA): TGTGCCAGCAGTTCCTTAGCGGGAGCCCCGGGGGAGCAGTACTTC.

This chain links TRBV11-2 with TRBJ2-5; TRBD2 agrees at 13 bases. After removal of 5 bases from V and 3 bases from J, the junction contained 3 bases not matched to a gene. CDR3 size: 15 residues. CDR1 is SGHAT and CDR2 is FQNNGV in the germline V gene. CDR3: CASSPGLAGEETQYF. In DNA form, the CDR3 reads TGTGCCAGCAGCCCCGGACTAGCGGGAGAAGAGACCCAGTACTTC.

CDR3: CASGGQRGDNEQFF. The CDR3 region has the DNA TGTGCTAGTGGTGGACAGCGGGGGGACAATGAGCAGTTCTTC. The chain uses TRBV12-5 and TRBJ2-1, with 9 positions matching TRBD2. The length of the CDR3 is 14 residues. CDR1 LGHNT and CDR2 FRNRAP come from the germline V gene. J lost 5 bases, V lost 5 bases, and 4 bases had no gene match.

Notes on this clone: Different DNA sequences within this sample yield the same CDR3. The V call is TRBV7-8, the J call TRBJ1-1; D is perhaps TRBD1 (5 bases). The CDR3 covers 14 residues. The ends were cut back, 1 base at V and 2 bases at J, with 8 bases in the middle. From germline, CDR1 is SGHVS and CDR2 FQNEAQ. The CDR3 bases are TGTGCCAGCAGCTTAGTCCAGGGCAACACTGAAGCTTTCTTT. Its translation: CASSLVQGNTEAFF.

This chain joins TRBV5-1 and TRBJ1-1, with 10 positions matching TRBD1. With 3 bases clipped from V and 4 bases from J, the junction kept 3 bases outside the gene matches. This CDR3 spans 14 amino acids. Germline CDR1 is SGHRS and CDR2 is YFSETQ. CDR3 in amino acids: CASSSTGGRTEAFF. The CDR3 region has the DNA TGCGCCAGCAGCTCGACAGGGGGCCGCACTGAAGCTTTCTTT.

J is TRBJ2-1 and V is TRBV28; tentatively, D is TRBD2 (5 bases). Looked up from germline, CDR1 is MDHEN and CDR2 is SYDVKM. Trimming stripped 8 bases from V and 4 bases from J, with 9 bases between. The CDR3 length is 12 residues. This CDR3 reads CASDRGYNEQFF. CDR3 DNA: TGTGCCAGCGATCGGGGATACAATGAGCAGTTCTTC.

The chain recombines TRBV14 with TRBJ1-1; D is ambiguous. V was shortened by 3 bases and J by 6 bases, with 2 bases between the two germline ends. Germline CDR1 SGHDN, CDR2 FVKESK. This CDR3 comprises 10 residues. CDR3 amino acids: CASSQAEAFF. The CDR3 nucleotides are TGTGCCAGCAGCCAGGCTGAAGCTTTCTTT.

This clone showed up just once. The rearrangement links TRBV27 to TRBJ1-1, with no clear D. In germline, CDR1 is MNHEY, CDR2 SMNVEV (reference sequence). CDR3 size: 14 residues. V dropped 8 bases and J dropped 0 bases, with 13 bases sitting between them. In DNA, the CDR3 is TGTGCCAGCGCCCCAAGGTCAATGAACACTGAAGCTTTCTTT. Protein product: CASAPRSMNTEAFF.

The V call is TRBV6-2 or TRBV6-3, the J call TRBJ1-5; 7 bases are a match to TRBD1. The CDR3 length is 19 residues. CDR1 and CDR2 (germline): MNHEY, SVGEGT. With V trimmed by 2 bases and J by 5 bases, 18 bases remained unmatched. CDR3 nucleotide sequence: TGTGCCAGCAGTTACCCTCAAAACCATGTTGGACAGGTCGATCAGCCCCAGCATTTT. Translation: CASSYPQNHVGQVDQPQHF.

The rearrangement links TRBV2 to TRBJ1-2; D possibly corresponds to TRBD1 (5 bases). The V and J ends lost 11 bases and 2 bases respectively, with 15 bases between them. The germline gives CDR1 SNHLY, CDR2 FYNNEI. There are 13 residues in the CDR3. The CDR3 bases are TGTGCCTCCTCCTGGGGCAGGAACTATGGCTACACCTTC. Its protein product is CASSWGRNYGYTF. Based on the CDR3 plus reference TRBV2 and TRBJ1-2, the full variable domain is EPEVTQTPSHQVTQMGQEVILRCVPISNHLYFYWYRQILGQKVEFLVSFYNNEISEKSEIFDDQFSVERPDGSNFTLKIRSTKLEDSAMYFCASSWGRNYGYTFGSGTRLTVV.

The chain uses TRBV12-3 or TRBV12-4 and TRBJ2-7; 8 bases fit TRBD1. The CDR3 consists of 13 residues. V lost 4 bases to trimming and J lost 3 bases; unmatched junction nucleotides: 2. CDR3 amino acids: CASSWTGFYEQYF. DNA of the CDR3: TGTGCCAGCAGTTGGACAGGGTTCTACGAGCAGTACTTC.